This T cell receptor beta chain was found in a study of hypomethylating agent response in myelodysplastic syndrome. This table comes from immunoSEQ multiplex PCR, and its TCRdb copy is limited to in-frame clones, with some not included. The table lists fewer than 5,500 clones, around four fifths of them singletons. The germline CDR1 and CDR2 sequences are SGHAT and FQNNGV. The CDR3 totals 11 residues. Trimming shortened V by 3 bases and J by 12 bases, and 10 bases separated the two germline ends. This clone appeared a few times. Its antigen is still unknown. Study-wide findings and caveats: Analysis covered a small cohort of just 11 patients.

The sample here was bone marrow, taken before or after starting hypomethylating agent treatment for myelodysplastic syndrome (not recorded which). This chain links TRBV11-2 with TRBJ2-3; D not certain. The source is a human donor with myelodysplastic syndrome. As DNA, the CDR3 is TGTGCCAGCAGCTTCGGTGGTTCTCAGTATTTT. Translation: CASSFGGSQYF. Looking up the rest from reference TRBV11-2 and TRBJ2-3 gives the full variable domain: EAGVAQSPRYKIIEKRQSVAFWCNPISGHATLYWYQQILGQGPKLLIQFQNNGVVDDSQLPKDRFSAERLKGVDSTLKIQPAKLEDSAVYLCASSFGGSQYFGPGTRLTVL.